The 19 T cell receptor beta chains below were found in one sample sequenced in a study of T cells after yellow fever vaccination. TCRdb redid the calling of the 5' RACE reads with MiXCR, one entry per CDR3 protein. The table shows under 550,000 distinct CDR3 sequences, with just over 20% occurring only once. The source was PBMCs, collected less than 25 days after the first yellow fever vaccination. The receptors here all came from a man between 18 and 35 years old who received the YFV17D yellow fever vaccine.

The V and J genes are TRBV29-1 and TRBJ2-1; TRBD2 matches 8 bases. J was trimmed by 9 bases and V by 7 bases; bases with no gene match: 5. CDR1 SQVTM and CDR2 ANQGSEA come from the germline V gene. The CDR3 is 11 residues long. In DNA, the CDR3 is TGCAGCGGGACAGCGGGGGTTGAGCAGTTCTTC. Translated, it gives CSGTAGVEQFF.

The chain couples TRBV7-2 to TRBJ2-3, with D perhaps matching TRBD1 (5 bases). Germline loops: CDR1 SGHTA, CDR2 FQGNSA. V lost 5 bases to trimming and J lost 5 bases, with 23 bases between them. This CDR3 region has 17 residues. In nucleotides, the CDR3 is TGTGCCAGCAGCACTACTGGAGTCAGGGTATCAGTAGATACGCAGTATTTT. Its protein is CASSTTGVRVSVDTQYF. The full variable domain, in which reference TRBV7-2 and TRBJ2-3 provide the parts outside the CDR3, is GAGVSQSPSNKVTEKGKDVELRCDPISGHTALYWYRQSLGQGLEFLIYFQGNSAPDKSGLPSDRFSAERTGGSVSTLTIQRTQQEDSAVYLCASSTTGVRVSVDTQYFGPGTRLTVL.

The CDR3 reads CASSQGGTTNEKLFF. CDR3 nucleotide sequence: TGTGCCAGCAGCCAAGGGGGGACCACTAATGAAAAACTGTTTTTT. J is TRBJ1-4 and V is TRBV3-1; possibly TRBD1 for D (5 bases). CDR1 LGHDT and CDR2 YNNKEL come from the germline V gene (reference sequence). V was clipped by 1 base and J by 2 bases, with 8 bases between them. The CDR3 runs to 15 residues.

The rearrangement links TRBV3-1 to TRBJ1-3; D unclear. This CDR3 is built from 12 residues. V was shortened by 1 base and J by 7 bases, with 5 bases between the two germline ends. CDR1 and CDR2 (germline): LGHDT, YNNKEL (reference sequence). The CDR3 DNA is TGTGCCAGCAGCCAAGCCGGTAACACCATATATTTT. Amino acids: CASSQAGNTIYF.

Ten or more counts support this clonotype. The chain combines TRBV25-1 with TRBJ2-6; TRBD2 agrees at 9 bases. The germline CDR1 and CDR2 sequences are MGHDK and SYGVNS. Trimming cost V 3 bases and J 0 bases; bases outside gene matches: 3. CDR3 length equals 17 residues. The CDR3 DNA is TGTGCCAGCAGTGATCGCGGGGGGGACTCTGGGGCCAACGTCCTGACTTTC. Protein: CASSDRGGDSGANVLTF.

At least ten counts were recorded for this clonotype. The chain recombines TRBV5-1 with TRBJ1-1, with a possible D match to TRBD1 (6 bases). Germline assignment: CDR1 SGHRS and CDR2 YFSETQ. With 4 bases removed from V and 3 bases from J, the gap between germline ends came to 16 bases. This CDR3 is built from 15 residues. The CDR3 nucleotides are TGCGCCAGCAGCATCTTATCCAGGGGAGACACTGAAGCTTTCTTT. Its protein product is CASSILSRGDTEAFF.

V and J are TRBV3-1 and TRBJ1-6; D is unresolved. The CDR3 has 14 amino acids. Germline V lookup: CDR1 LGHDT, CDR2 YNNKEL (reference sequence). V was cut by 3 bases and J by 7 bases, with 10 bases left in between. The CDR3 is CASSQTLGNSPLHF. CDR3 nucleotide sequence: TGTGCCAGCAGCCAGACATTAGGGAATTCACCCCTCCACTTT.

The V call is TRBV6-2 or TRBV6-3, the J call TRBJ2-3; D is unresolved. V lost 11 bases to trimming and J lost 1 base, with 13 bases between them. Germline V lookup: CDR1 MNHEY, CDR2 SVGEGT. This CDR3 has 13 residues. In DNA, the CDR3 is TGTGCCGGATCTCTGGCAGGCACAGATACGCAGTATTTT. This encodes CAGSLAGTDTQYF.

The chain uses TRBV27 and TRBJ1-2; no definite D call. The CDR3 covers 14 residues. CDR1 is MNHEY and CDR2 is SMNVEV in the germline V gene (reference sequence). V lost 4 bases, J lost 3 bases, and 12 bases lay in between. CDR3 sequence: CASSSNQDYYGYTF. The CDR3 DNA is TGTGCCAGCAGTTCCAACCAGGACTACTATGGCTACACCTTC.

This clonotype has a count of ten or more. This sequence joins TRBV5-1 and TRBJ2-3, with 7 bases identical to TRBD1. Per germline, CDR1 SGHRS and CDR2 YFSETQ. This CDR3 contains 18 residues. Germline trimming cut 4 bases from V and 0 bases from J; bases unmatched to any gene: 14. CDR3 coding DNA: TGCGCCAGCAGCCGAGGACAGGACCGGGGATCTAGCACAGATACGCAGTATTTT. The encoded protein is CASSRGQDRGSSTDTQYF.

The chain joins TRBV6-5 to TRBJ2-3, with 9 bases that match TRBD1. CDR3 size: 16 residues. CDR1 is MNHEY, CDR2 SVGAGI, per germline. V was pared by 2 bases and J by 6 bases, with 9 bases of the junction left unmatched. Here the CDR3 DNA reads TGTGCCAGCAGTTACAGGGGGACAGGGCAAGGTGATACGCAGTATTTT. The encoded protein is CASSYRGTGQGDTQYF.

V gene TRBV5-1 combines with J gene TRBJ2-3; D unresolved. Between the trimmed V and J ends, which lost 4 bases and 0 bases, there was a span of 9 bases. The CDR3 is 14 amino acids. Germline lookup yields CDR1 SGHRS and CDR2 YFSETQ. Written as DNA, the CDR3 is TGCGCCAGCAGCGTAATTCCTAGCACAGATACGCAGTATTTT. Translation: CASSVIPSTDTQYF.

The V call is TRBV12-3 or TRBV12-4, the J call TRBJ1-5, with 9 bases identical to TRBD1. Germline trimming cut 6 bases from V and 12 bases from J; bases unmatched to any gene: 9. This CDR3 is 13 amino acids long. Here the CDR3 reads CASSPGTGTNQHF. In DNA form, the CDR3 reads TGTGCCAGCAGCCCTGGGACAGGGACCAACCAGCATTTT.

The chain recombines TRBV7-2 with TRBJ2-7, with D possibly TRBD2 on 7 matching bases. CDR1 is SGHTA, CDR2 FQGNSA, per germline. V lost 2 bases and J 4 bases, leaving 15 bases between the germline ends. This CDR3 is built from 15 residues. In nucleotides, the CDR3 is TGTGCCAGCAGCTTACGGGGGGCTAGCGTGTACGAGCAGTACTTC. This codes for CASSLRGASVYEQYF.

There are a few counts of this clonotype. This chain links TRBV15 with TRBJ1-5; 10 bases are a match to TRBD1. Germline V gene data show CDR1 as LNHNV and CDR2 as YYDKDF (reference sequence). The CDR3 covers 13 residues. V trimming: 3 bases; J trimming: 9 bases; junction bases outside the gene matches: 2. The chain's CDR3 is CATSSRDRGPQHF. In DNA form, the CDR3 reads TGTGCCACCAGCAGCCGGGACAGGGGGCCCCAGCATTTT. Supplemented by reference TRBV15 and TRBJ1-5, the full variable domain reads DAMVIQNPRYQVTQFGKPVTLSCSQTLNHNVMYWYQQKSSQAPKLLFHYYDKDFNNEADTPDNFQSRRPNTSFCFLDIRSPGLGDTAMYLCATSSRDRGPQHFGDGTRLSIL.

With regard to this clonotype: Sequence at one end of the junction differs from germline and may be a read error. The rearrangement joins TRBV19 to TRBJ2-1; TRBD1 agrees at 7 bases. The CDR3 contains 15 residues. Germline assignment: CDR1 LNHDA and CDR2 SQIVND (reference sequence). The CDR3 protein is CATKTGVVSNNEQFF. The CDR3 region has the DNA TGTGCCACCAAAACAGGGGTAGTCTCCAACAATGAGCAGTTCTTC.

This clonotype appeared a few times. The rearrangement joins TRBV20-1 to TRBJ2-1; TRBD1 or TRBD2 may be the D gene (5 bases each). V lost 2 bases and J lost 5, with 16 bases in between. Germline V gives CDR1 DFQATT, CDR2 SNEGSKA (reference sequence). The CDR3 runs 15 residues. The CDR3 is CSARHPRDGHNEQFF. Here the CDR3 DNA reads TGCAGTGCTAGACACCCCCGGGACGGACACAATGAGCAGTTCTTC.

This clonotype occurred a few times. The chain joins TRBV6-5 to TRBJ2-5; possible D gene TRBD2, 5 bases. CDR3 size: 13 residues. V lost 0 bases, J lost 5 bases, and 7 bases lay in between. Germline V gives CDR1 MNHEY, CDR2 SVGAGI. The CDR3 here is CASSYSPGETQYF. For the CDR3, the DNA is TGTGCCAGCAGTTACTCCCCGGGGGAGACCCAGTACTTC.

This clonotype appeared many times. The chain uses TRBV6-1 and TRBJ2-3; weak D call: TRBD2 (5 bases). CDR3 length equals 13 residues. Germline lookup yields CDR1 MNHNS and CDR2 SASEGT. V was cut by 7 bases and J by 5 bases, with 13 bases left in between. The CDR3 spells CASTGGSLDTQYF. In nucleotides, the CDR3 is TGTGCCAGCACCGGAGGTTCATTAGATACGCAGTATTTT.